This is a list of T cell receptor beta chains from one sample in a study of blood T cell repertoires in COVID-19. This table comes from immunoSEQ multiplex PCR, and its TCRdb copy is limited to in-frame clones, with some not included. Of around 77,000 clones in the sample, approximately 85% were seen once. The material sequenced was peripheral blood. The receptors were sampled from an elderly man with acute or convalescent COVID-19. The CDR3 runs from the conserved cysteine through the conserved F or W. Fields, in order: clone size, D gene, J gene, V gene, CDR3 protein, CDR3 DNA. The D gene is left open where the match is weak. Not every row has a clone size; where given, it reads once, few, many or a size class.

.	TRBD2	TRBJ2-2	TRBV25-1	CASSNGGAAGELFF	TGTGCCAGCAGTAACGGGGGGGCGGCCGGGGAGCTGTTTTTT
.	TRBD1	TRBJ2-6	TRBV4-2	CASSQDPTGISGANVLTF	TGTGCCAGCAGCCAAGATCCGACAGGGATCTCTGGGGCCAACGTCCTGACTTTC
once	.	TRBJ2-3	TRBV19	CASSMAGAYRTTDTQYF	TGTGCCAGTAGTATGGCGGGGGCCTATAGAACCACAGATACGCAGTATTTT
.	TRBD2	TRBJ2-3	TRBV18	CASSPNSGSGSLDTQYF	TGTGCCAGCTCACCCAATAGCGGGAGTGGATCATTAGATACGCAGTATTTT
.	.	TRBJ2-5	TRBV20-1	CSASGRDQETQYF	TGCAGTGCTAGTGGCAGGGACCAAGAGACCCAGTACTTC
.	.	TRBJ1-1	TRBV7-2	CASSLDSGAEAFF	TGTGCCAGCAGCTTAGATTCGGGAGCAGAAGCTTTCTTT
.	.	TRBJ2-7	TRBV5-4	CASSLNPTREDREQYF	TGTGCCAGCAGCTTGAACCCAACAAGGGAGGATAGGGAGCAGTACTTC
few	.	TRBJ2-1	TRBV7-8	CASSLSTANEQFF	TGTGCCAGCAGCTTAAGTACTGCCAATGAGCAGTTCTTC
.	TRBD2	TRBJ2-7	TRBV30	CAWSGSGGREQYF	TGTGCCTGGAGTGGTAGCGGGGGTCGGGAGCAGTACTTC
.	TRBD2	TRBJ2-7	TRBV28	CASSLRRAGGPYEQYF	TGTGCCAGCAGTTTAAGGCGAGCGGGGGGGCCCTACGAGCAGTACTTC
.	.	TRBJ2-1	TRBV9	CASTPEEQGRSYNEQFF	TGTGCCAGCACCCCAGAGGAACAGGGTCGTTCCTACAATGAGCAGTTCTTC
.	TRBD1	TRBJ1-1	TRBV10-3	CAISSGTGDTEAFF	TGTGCCATCAGTTCCGGGACAGGGGACACTGAAGCTTTCTTT
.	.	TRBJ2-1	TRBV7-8	CASTERTANNEQFF	TGTGCCAGCACCGAAAGGACTGCCAACAATGAGCAGTTCTTC
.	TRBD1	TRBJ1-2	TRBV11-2	CASSLSPDRASYGYTF	TGTGCCAGCAGCTTAAGTCCGGACAGGGCGTCCTATGGCTACACCTTC
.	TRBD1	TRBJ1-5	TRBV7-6	CASSLGTRGRNQPQHF	TGTGCCAGCAGCTTGGGAACCAGGGGGCGCAATCAGCCCCAGCATTTT
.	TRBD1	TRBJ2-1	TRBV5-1	CASSSTSPGTGNHNEQFF	TGCGCCAGCAGCTCCACCTCCCCTGGGACAGGGAATCACAATGAGCAGTTCTTC
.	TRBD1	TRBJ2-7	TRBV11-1	CASSTNRGPTYEQYF	TGTGCCAGCAGCACAAACAGGGGGCCGACCTACGAGCAGTACTTC
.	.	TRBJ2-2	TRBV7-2	CASSSFTGELFF	TGTGCCAGCAGCTCCTTCACCGGGGAGCTGTTTTTT
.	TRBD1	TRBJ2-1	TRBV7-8	CASSLPAGTGKKGPIDEQFF	TGTGCCAGCAGCTTACCCGCCGGGACAGGGAAGAAAGGACCAATAGATGAGCAGTTCTTC
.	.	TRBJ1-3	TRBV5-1	CASSFEGAGDRNTIYF	TGCGCCAGCAGCTTCGAGGGCGCGGGTGATAGAAACACCATATATTTT
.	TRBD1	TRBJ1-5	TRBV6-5	CASRDRDRHNQPQHF	TGTGCCAGCAGGGACCGGGACAGGCATAATCAGCCCCAGCATTTT
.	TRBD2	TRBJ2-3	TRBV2	CASSGGRGGPDTQYF	TGTGCCAGCAGTGGCGGGAGGGGGGGCCCAGATACGCAGTATTTT
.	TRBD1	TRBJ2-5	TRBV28	CASSPGTGFPTETQYF	TGTGCCAGCAGTCCCGGGACAGGGTTTCCTACGGAGACCCAGTACTTC
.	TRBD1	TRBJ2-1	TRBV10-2	CASRTGGAEGSYNEQFF	TGCGCCAGCAGGACAGGGGGCGCGGAAGGCTCCTACAATGAGCAGTTCTTC
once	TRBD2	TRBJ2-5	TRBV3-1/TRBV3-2	CASSQELAGKETQYF	TGTGCCAGCAGCCAAGAACTAGCGGGAAAAGAGACCCAGTACTTC
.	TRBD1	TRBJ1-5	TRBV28	CASSEDRGGRPQHF	TGTGCCAGCAGTGAGGACAGGGGGGGGCGGCCCCAGCATTTT
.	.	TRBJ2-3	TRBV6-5	CALWSGGNTQYF	TGTGCCCTGTGGAGCGGTGGAAATACGCAGTATTTT
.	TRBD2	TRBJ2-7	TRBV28	CASSLAGGHEQYF	TGTGCCAGCAGTTTAGCGGGGGGCCACGAGCAGTACTTC
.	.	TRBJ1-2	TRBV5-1	CASSLMGGVPNYGYTF	TGCGCCAGCAGCTTGATGGGGGGAGTCCCTAACTATGGCTACACCTTC
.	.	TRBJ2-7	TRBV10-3	CAISEGGTASEQYF	TGTGCCATCAGCGAGGGGGGGACAGCCAGCGAGCAGTACTTC
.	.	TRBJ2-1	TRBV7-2	CASSLDAGTPGNEQFF	TGTGCCAGCAGCTTAGACGCAGGGACTCCTGGGAATGAGCAGTTCTTC
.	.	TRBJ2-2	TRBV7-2	CASSSNPGLTGELFF	TGTGCCAGCAGCTCGAACCCGGGACTCACCGGGGAGCTGTTTTTT
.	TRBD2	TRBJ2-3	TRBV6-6	CASTKTSGGVTDTQYF	TGTGCCAGCACCAAGACTAGCGGGGGGGTAACAGATACGCAGTATTTT
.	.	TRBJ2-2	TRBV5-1	CASSLGSTAKAGELFF	TGCGCCAGCAGCTTGGGGAGCACGGCAAAAGCCGGGGAGCTGTTTTTT
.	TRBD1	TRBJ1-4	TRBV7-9	CASSRQRAGQGDEKLFF	TGTGCCAGCAGCCGCCAACGCGCGGGACAGGGAGATGAAAAACTGTTTTTT
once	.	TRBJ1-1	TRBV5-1	CASSWGPGVENTEAFF	TGCGCCAGCAGCTGGGGTCCGGGGGTAGAGAACACTGAAGCTTTCTTT
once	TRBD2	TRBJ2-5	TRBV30	CAWSVRTSVETQYF	TGTGCCTGGAGTGTAAGGACTAGCGTTGAGACCCAGTACTTC
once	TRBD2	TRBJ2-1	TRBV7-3	CASSLMSGGPNEQFF	TGTGCCAGCAGCTTAATGAGCGGGGGGCCCAATGAGCAGTTCTTC
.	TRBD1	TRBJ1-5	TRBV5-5	CASSSNRDRSRNQPQHF	TGTGCCAGCAGCTCGAACCGGGACAGGTCTCGTAATCAGCCCCAGCATTTT
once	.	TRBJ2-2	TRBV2	CASGRAGELFF	TGTGCCAGCGGCAGGGCCGGGGAGCTGTTTTTT
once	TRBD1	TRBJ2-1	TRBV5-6	CASSLGQGYNEQFF	TGTGCCAGCAGCTTGGGACAGGGGTATAATGAGCAGTTCTTC
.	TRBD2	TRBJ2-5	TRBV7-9	CASSLGLAGDQETQYF	TGTGCCAGCAGCTTAGGGCTAGCGGGGGACCAAGAGACCCAGTACTTC
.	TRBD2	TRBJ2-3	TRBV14	CASSPHLAGGGDTQYF	TGTGCCAGCAGCCCCCACCTAGCGGGAGGAGGAGATACGCAGTATTTT
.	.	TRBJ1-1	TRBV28	CASSLGQYLLTGMNTEAFF	TGTGCCAGCAGTTTAGGACAGTACCTCCTGACAGGCATGAACACTGAAGCTTTCTTT
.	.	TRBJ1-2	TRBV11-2	CASSLVQENYGYTF	TGTGCCAGCAGCTTAGTACAGGAGAACTATGGCTACACCTTC
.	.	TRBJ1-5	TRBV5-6	CASSLASPNQPQHF	TGTGCCAGCAGCTTGGCGAGTCCCAATCAGCCCCAGCATTTT
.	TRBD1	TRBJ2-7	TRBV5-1	CASSPEPGQPYEQYF	TGCGCCAGCAGCCCGGAACCGGGACAGCCCTACGAGCAGTACTTC